Detailed here is one T cell receptor (beta chain). The junction and the germline gene differ at one end; a read error may be behind it. This sample stems from a study of blood T cells in healthy people across ages. Sample-barcoded 5' priming and a J-beta primer mix drove a second PCR of 7 to 11 cycles. TCRdb passed the 5' RACE reads through MiXCR, listing each CDR3 protein once. The sample consists of over 1.5 million distinct CDR3 sequences, less than 50% of them appearing once. Germline V lookup: CDR1 MDHEN, CDR2 SYDVKM. CDR3 length: 20 residues. J is TRBJ2-1 and V is TRBV28, with D maybe TRBD2 (5 bases). The sequenced sample consisted of blood. The TCR originated in a woman between 40 and 50 years old in good health. The CDR3 is CASSIAFPRGSIREVNGQFF. The CDR3 DNA is TGTGCCAGCAGTATCGCCTTCCCCCGTGGGAGCATACGAGAAGTTAATGGGCAGTTCTTC.